The 27 T cell receptor beta chains presented below share a single source sample, sequenced in a study of metastatic and nonmetastatic thyroid tumors. All patients were treatment-naive before thyroid surgery. TCRdb reprocessed the PCR reads via MiXCR. This table has 40,000 or so clones, roughly 25% appearing once. What was sequenced was blood. Every receptor here comes from a female donor with papillary thyroid cancer or a benign thyroid nodule (not recorded which). Some clones in this sample may be carry-over from other donors' samples.

The rearrangement uses TRBV24-1 and TRBJ2-7; D might be TRBD1 (6 bases). Germline V gives CDR1 KGHDR, CDR2 SFDVKD. V lost 2 bases and J 0 bases, leaving 10 bases between the germline ends. CDR3 length: 15 residues. The CDR3 DNA follows: TGTGCCACCAGTGATTCCTACAGGGACTCCTACGAGCAGTACTTC. This codes for CATSDSYRDSYEQYF.

This clone was detected a few times. This may stem from a read error, because a much larger clone lies one nucleotide away. Without the conserved terminal phenylalanine or tryptophan, this CDR3 likely stems from a read error. It is unclear where the CDR3 begins or ends on the DNA, so no DNA is shown, and the CDR3 is as TCRdb lists it. The rearrangement uses TRBV20-1 and TRBJ1-1; no check of the table's D call, TRBD1, against the DNA was made. CDR1 and CDR2 (germline): DFQATT, SNEGSKA (reference sequence). Ends included, the CDR3 has 14 residues. This chain's CDR3 is CSAERQGKNTEAFC.

The chain combines TRBV20-1 with TRBJ2-1; 10 nucleotides match TRBD2. CDR3 length: 17 amino acids. Germline loops: CDR1 DFQATT, CDR2 SNEGSKA (reference sequence). Trimming at V came to 0 bases and at J to 8 bases, leaving 13 bases not matched to a gene. The CDR3 protein is CSARDGASGSLEDEQFF. The CDR3 DNA follows: TGCAGTGCTAGAGATGGAGCTAGCGGGAGCCTTGAAGATGAGCAGTTCTTC.

The table lists this clone with a few counts. The chain couples TRBV6-1 to TRBJ2-1; D perhaps matches TRBD2 (6 bases). Germline CDR1 MNHNS, CDR2 SASEGT. The CDR3 length is 17 residues. Trimming pared 6 bases from V and 4 bases from J, leaving 22 bases between. CDR3 amino acids: CASSQAGGVSLYNEQFF. The CDR3 DNA follows: TGTGCCAGCAGCCAAGCGGGCGGCGTATCCTTATACAATGAGCAGTTCTTC.

The chain carries TRBV11-2 and TRBJ2-1, with D uncertain. The length of the CDR3 is 15 residues. Germline CDR1 reads SGHAT; CDR2 reads FQNNGV. The V gene lost 5 bases and the J gene lost 4 bases, with 15 bases spanning the gap. CDR3: CASSTGTPNYNEQFF. Written as DNA, the CDR3 is TGTGCCAGCAGCACCGGTACACCCAATTACAATGAGCAGTTCTTC.

Of note for this clone: The missing conserved phenylalanine or tryptophan at the end of this CDR3 makes a read error likely. The limits of the CDR3 on the DNA are not certain, so only TCRdb's listed CDR3 is given. The rearrangement joins TRBV25-1 to TRBJ2-6. Germline CDR1 MGHDK, CDR2 SYGVNS. Termini included, the CDR3 measures 12 amino acids. CDR3 loop: CASSPGANVMTL.

This clone showed up many times. This rearrangement joins TRBV29-1 to TRBJ1-1, with D maybe TRBD1 (6 bases). Germline lookup yields CDR1 SQVTM and CDR2 ANQGSEA. V was cut by 7 bases and J by 3 bases, with 18 bases left in between. The CDR3 sequence is 14 residues long. CDR3 DNA: TGCAGCGGTCGCAGGGGTGGAGAGGACACTGAAGCTTTCTTT. Translated, it gives CSGRRGGEDTEAFF.

This clone was observed a handful of times. The chain couples TRBV28 to TRBJ2-1, with TRBD1 as a possible D gene (6 bases). The CDR3 is 15 amino acids. V was shortened by 7 bases and J by 6 bases, with 19 bases between the two germline ends. Germline CDR1 MDHEN, CDR2 SYDVKM. The CDR3 loop is CASTRWGRGGNEQFF. The CDR3 DNA is TGTGCCAGCACCCGCTGGGGCAGGGGTGGCAATGAGCAGTTCTTC.

This chain connects TRBV13 to TRBJ2-7; TRBD1 matches at 9 bases. V lost 3 bases, J lost 10 bases, and 7 bases stayed unmatched. Looked up from germline, CDR1 is PRHDT and CDR2 is FYEKMQ (reference sequence). The CDR3 spans 13 residues. CDR3 in DNA: TGTGCCAGCAGCTTCGGGACAGGGTCCTATCAGTACTTC. Its protein product is CASSFGTGSYQYF.

This clone was seen more than once but under ten times. A read error may account for a junction end that differs from germline. This chain connects TRBV28 to TRBJ2-3; TRBD1 matches 12 bases. The length of the CDR3 is 15 residues. Germline loops: CDR1 MDHEN, CDR2 SYDVKM. In nucleotides, the CDR3 is TGTGCCAGCAGTGCAGGGACAGGGGGCAGAGATACGCAGTACTTT. Translated: CASSAGTGGRDTQYF. The full variable domain, with the rest looked up from reference TRBV28 and TRBJ2-3, is DVKVTQSSRYLVKRTGEKVFLECVQDMDHENMFWYRQDPGLGLRLIYFSYDVKMKEKGDIPEGYSVSREKKERFSLILESASTNQTSMYLCASSAGTGGRDTQYFGPGTRLTVL.

This clone was recorded at least ten times. Other DNA sequences of this sample code for an identical CDR3. The chain is built from TRBV3-1 and TRBJ1-1; the D is unclear. CDR1 is LGHDT, CDR2 YNNKEL, per germline (reference sequence). Trimming took 5 bases from V and 4 from J, leaving 14 bases between them. The CDR3 loop spans 14 amino acids. CDR3 in amino acids: CASSYGVYGTEAFF. The CDR3 nucleotides read TGTGCCAGCAGCTACGGTGTGTATGGCACTGAAGCTTTCTTT.

This clone was recorded a few times. This chain uses TRBV12-3 or TRBV12-4 with TRBJ2-7, with D unclear. V lost 3 bases to trimming and J lost 6 bases, with 12 bases between them. This CDR3 comprises 13 residues. The CDR3 coding sequence is TGTGCCAGCAGTTTTGGGAATCCGGTCGAGCAGTACTTC. It translates to CASSFGNPVEQYF.

The chain combines TRBV4-3 with TRBJ2-1; D is perhaps TRBD2 (6 bases). V lost 0 bases and J lost 9, with 18 bases in between. The CDR3 contains 16 residues. Germline V gene data show CDR1 as LGHNA and CDR2 as YSLEER. The CDR3 bases are TGCGCCAGCAGCCAAGATTCAGGGACTTTGGCGGTTGAGCAGTTCTTC. Translated, it gives CASSQDSGTLAVEQFF.

The chain uses TRBV12-5 and TRBJ2-3, with 7 positions matching TRBD2. Germline V gene lookup returns CDR1 LGHNT and CDR2 FRNRAP. The trim removed 7 bases at V and 0 bases at J, leaving 4 bases unmatched. This CDR3 spans 14 amino acids. CDR3 sequence reads: CASEDSGSTDTQYF. CDR3 sequence (DNA): TGTGCTAGTGAAGATAGCGGGAGCACAGATACGCAGTATTTT.

This clone showed up many times. CDR3 protein: CASRTNEGGITGELFF. DNA of the CDR3: TGTGCCAGCCGAACAAATGAGGGGGGAATCACCGGGGAGCTGTTTTTT. V gene TRBV28 combines with J gene TRBJ2-2; D is possibly TRBD1 or TRBD2 (6 bases each). This CDR3 has 16 amino acids. Between the trimmed V and J ends, which lost 8 bases and 4 bases, there was a span of 20 bases. Per the germline V gene, CDR1 is MDHEN and CDR2 is SYDVKM.

This clone was found a few times. The chain couples TRBV6-1 to TRBJ2-7; 8 nucleotides agree with TRBD2. The CDR3 spans 15 residues. CDR1 is MNHNS, CDR2 SASEGT, per germline. The V segment lost 5 bases and the J segment 1 base; nucleotides outside the gene matches: 7. The CDR3 region is CASSTAGGQSYEQYF. CDR3 sequence (DNA): TGTGCCAGCAGTACCGCGGGGGGCCAGTCCTACGAGCAGTACTTC.

In its sample, this clone was seen many times. The chain links TRBV20-1 to TRBJ1-1; D perhaps matches TRBD1 (5 bases). Germline assignment: CDR1 DFQATT and CDR2 SNEGSKA (reference sequence). CDR3 length: 16 residues. The V end lost 0 bases, the J end lost 3 bases, and 17 bases lay between the germline ends. CDR3 bases: TGCAGTGCTAGAGATTCCCTTAGGGGCGTGTACACTGAAGCTTTCTTT. Amino acids: CSARDSLRGVYTEAFF.

This clone appeared many times. A read error may explain this, as a much larger clone is one base away. Other DNA sequences in this specimen translate into the identical CDR3. The rearrangement links TRBV3-1 to TRBJ1-1; D remains unclear. The CDR3 has 12 amino acids. The ends were cut back, 6 bases at V and 2 bases at J, with 7 bases in the middle. Per the germline V gene, CDR1 is LGHDT and CDR2 is YNNKEL (reference sequence). This CDR3 is CASRDVNTEAFF. In DNA form, the CDR3 reads TGTGCCAGCAGGGACGTTAACACTGAAGCTTTCTTT.

This clone has a count of ten or more. CDR3 in amino acids: CASSSGTSTEAFF. The CDR3 nucleotides are TGTGCCAGCAGTTCTGGAACTAGCACTGAAGCTTTCTTT. The rearrangement links TRBV28 to TRBJ1-1, with no clear D. Trimming removed 4 bases from V and 4 bases from J, with 10 bases in between. Per the germline V gene, CDR1 is MDHEN and CDR2 is SYDVKM. The length of the CDR3 is 13 residues.

This clone was counted a few times. Possible read error: a much larger clone is one base away. This chain links TRBV20-1 with TRBJ2-5; D perhaps matches TRBD1 (5 bases). In germline, CDR1 is DFQATT, CDR2 SNEGSKA (reference sequence). This CDR3 has 13 amino acids. The CDR3 nucleotides are TGCAGCGTAGGGAATGGGGCCTGGAAGACCCAGTACTTC. Its protein is CSVGNGAWKTQYF.

This clone was counted ten times or more. The CDR3 is CASSLTSGRNNEQFF. For the CDR3, the DNA is TGTGCCAGCAGCTTAACTAGCGGGAGAAACAATGAGCAGTTCTTC. This sequence joins TRBV7-3 and TRBJ2-1; 9 nucleotides match TRBD2. The CDR3 is made up of 15 amino acids. J gave up 5 bases and V 0 bases, and 2 bases lay outside the gene matches. Germline CDR1 reads SGHTA; CDR2 reads FQGTGA.

This clone was observed at least ten times. The gene calls are TRBV5-1 and TRBJ2-3; D possibly uses TRBD1 or TRBD2 (5 bases each). Germline V gene data show CDR1 as SGHRS and CDR2 as YFSETQ. The germline V and J ends were trimmed by 0 bases and 2 bases, with 13 bases remaining between them. This CDR3 is 16 amino acids long. The CDR3 spells CASSLGSAGTTDTQYF. The CDR3 nucleotides read TGCGCCAGCAGCTTGGGGTCCGCAGGGACCACAGATACGCAGTATTTT.

This clone has at least ten counts. The V and J genes are TRBV3-1 and TRBJ2-7; 7 bases are a match to TRBD1. The germline V gene encodes CDR1 LGHDT and CDR2 YNNKEL (reference sequence). V shed 1 base, J shed 3 bases, and the junction held 6 bases outside the gene matches. CDR3 length: 15 residues. The CDR3 DNA reads TGTGCCAGCAGCCAAGGGGACAGCCGATACTACGAGCAGTACTTC. Residues: CASSQGDSRYYEQYF.

This clone was seen at least ten times. V is TRBV19 and J is TRBJ1-1; tentatively, D is TRBD1 (5 bases). Looked up from germline, CDR1 is LNHDA and CDR2 is SQIVND (reference sequence). The CDR3 sequence is 15 residues long. Trimming stripped 2 bases from V and 1 base from J, with 11 bases between. CDR3 nucleotide sequence: TGTGCCAGTAGTATAATGTACAGGTCGAACACTGAAGCTTTCTTT. Translation gives CASSIMYRSNTEAFF.

The chain recombines TRBV19 with TRBJ2-5, with 8 bases aligning to TRBD1. Unmatched junction bases numbered 6, after V lost 5 bases and J lost 1 base. The CDR3 is 15 amino acids. Germline CDR1 and CDR2: LNHDA and SQIVND (reference sequence). This CDR3 reads CASSSDRGIQETQYF. The CDR3 DNA is TGTGCCAGTAGTTCCGACAGGGGTATCCAAGAGACCCAGTACTTC.

This clone has ten or more counts. The chain joins TRBV7-9 to TRBJ2-2; 8 nucleotides line up with TRBD1. CDR1 and CDR2 from the germline V gene are SEHNR and FQNEAQ (reference sequence). After removal of 4 bases from V and 6 bases from J, the junction contained 4 bases not matched to a gene. The CDR3 totals 14 residues. This CDR3 is CASSYTGGSGELFF. The CDR3, as DNA: TGTGCCAGCAGCTACACAGGGGGGTCCGGGGAGCTGTTTTTT. Filled out from reference TRBV7-9 and TRBJ2-2, the complete variable domain reads DTGVSQNPRHKITKRGQNVTFRCDPISEHNRLYWYRQTLGQGPEFLTYFQNEAQLEKSRLLSDRFSAERPKGSFSTLEIQRTEQGDSAMYLCASSYTGGSGELFFGEGSRLTVL.

The V call is TRBV6-2 or TRBV6-3, the J call TRBJ2-3; 10 nucleotides line up with TRBD2. V lost 6 bases to trimming and J lost 7 bases; unmatched junction nucleotides: 13. This CDR3 has 16 amino acids. Germline values: CDR1 MNHEY, CDR2 SVGEGT. The CDR3 spells CASRLTGTSVRNTQYF. DNA of the CDR3: TGTGCCAGCAGACTAACCGGGACTAGCGTACGAAATACGCAGTATTTT.